These 20 T cell receptor beta chains came from one sample sequenced in a study of T cells after somatic rescue of genetic block. Measured with immunoSEQ multiplex PCR; TCRdb has only the in-frame clones, and not every one. The table includes roughly 14,000 clones, around 70% detected once. Sequencing used peripheral blood mononuclear cells (PBMCs). These receptors were collected from a boy aged 10-17 years.

This clone has just a few counts. The chain recombines TRBV19 with TRBJ1-5; 7 bases are a match to TRBD1. This CDR3 spans 16 amino acids. Germline trimming cut 3 bases from V and 2 bases from J; bases unmatched to any gene: 7. Per the germline V gene, CDR1 is LNHDA and CDR2 is SQIVND (reference sequence). The CDR3 is CASSIPGGQGNQPQHF. CDR3 DNA: TGTGCCAGTAGTATTCCAGGCGGACAGGGCAATCAGCCCCAGCATTTT.

The chain carries TRBV18 and TRBJ1-5, with D perhaps TRBD1 (5 bases). Germline loops: CDR1 KGHSH, CDR2 LQKENI. The CDR3 contains 15 residues. Trimming pared 0 bases from V and 2 bases from J, leaving 8 bases between. The CDR3 here is CASSPPGLGNQPQHF. The CDR3 coding sequence is TGTGCCAGCTCACCACCGGGACTGGGCAATCAGCCCCAGCATTTT.

J is TRBJ2-6 and V is TRBV6-1; D remains unclear. The CDR3 extends over 15 amino acids. The V gene's germline CDR1 is MNHNS and CDR2 SASEGT. Trimming removed 4 bases from V and 4 bases from J, with 11 bases in between. CDR3 in amino acids: CASSASGAGANVLTF. In DNA, the CDR3 is TGTGCCAGCAGTGCCTCGGGTGCCGGGGCCAACGTCCTGACTTTC.

The genes are TRBV18 and TRBJ2-4; unclear D gene. This CDR3 is 15 amino acids long. V gave up 4 bases and J gave up 4 bases, with 14 bases separating them. The V gene's germline CDR1 is KGHSH and CDR2 LQKENI. CDR3 bases: TGTGCCAGCTCACTCCTTGAAGCACAGAAAAACATTCAGTACTTC. As protein: CASSLLEAQKNIQYF.

The chain joins TRBV10-3 to TRBJ2-2; 9 nucleotides align to TRBD2. Per germline, CDR1 ENHRY and CDR2 SYGVKD. The length of the CDR3 is 16 residues. V gave up 2 bases and J gave up 5 bases; unmatched junction bases: 6. As DNA, the CDR3 is TGTGCCATCAGTGAGGCAGCGGGGGGCTTAACCGGGGAGCTGTTTTTT. This encodes CAISEAAGGLTGELFF.

By frequency in the sample, this clone is medium-sized. The chain is built from TRBV4-2 and TRBJ1-2; D is unresolved. The germline V and J ends were trimmed by 2 bases and 1 base, with 11 bases remaining between them. Germline CDR1 and CDR2: LGHNA and YNFKEQ. The CDR3 contains 15 residues. CDR3 nucleotides: TGTGCCAGCAGCCAAAGTAGTTGGCTTAACTATGGCTACACCTTC. As protein: CASSQSSWLNYGYTF.

The chain uses TRBV28 and TRBJ1-5; TRBD1 might be the D (5 bases). Per the germline V gene, CDR1 is MDHEN and CDR2 is SYDVKM. Trimming pared 6 bases from V and 0 bases from J, leaving 9 bases between. There are 14 residues in the CDR3. The CDR3 DNA reads TGTGCCAGCAGGACAGAGTATAGCAATCAGCCCCAGCATTTT. Amino acids: CASRTEYSNQPQHF.

V usage is TRBV7-2 and J usage is TRBJ2-7; 8 bases match TRBD1. Trimming removed 5 bases from V and 1 base from J; junction bases left unmatched: 4. Germline assignment: CDR1 SGHTA and CDR2 FQGNSA. The CDR3 contains 14 residues. CDR3 sequence (DNA): TGTGCCAGCAGCCCGGACAGGGTTTCCTACGAGCAGTACTTC. This translates into CASSPDRVSYEQYF. The full variable domain, completed using reference TRBV7-2 and TRBJ2-7, is GAGVSQSPSNKVTEKGKDVELRCDPISGHTALYWYRQSLGQGLEFLIYFQGNSAPDKSGLPSDRFSAERTGGSVSTLTIQRTQQEDSAVYLCASSPDRVSYEQYFGPGTRLTVT.

The chain uses TRBV5-1 and TRBJ2-3, with 7 bases matching TRBD1. Germline V CDR1 and CDR2: SGHRS, YFSETQ. Trimming took 5 bases from V and 1 from J; bases not matched to a gene: 7. This CDR3 region has 15 residues. The CDR3 coding sequence is TGCGCCAGCAGGCCTCCCGGACAGGGCACAGATACGCAGTATTTT. It yields the protein CASRPPGQGTDTQYF. Full variable domain (rest looked up from reference TRBV5-1 and TRBJ2-3): KAGVTQTPRYLIKTRGQQVTLSCSPISGHRSVSWYQQTPGQGLQFLFEYFSETQRNKGNFPGRFSGRQFSNSRSEMNVSTLELGDSALYLCASRPPGQGTDTQYFGPGTRLTVL.

The gene calls are TRBV30 and TRBJ2-5; TRBD1 agrees at 9 bases. The V and J ends lost 2 bases and 5 bases, in that order; junction bases with no gene match: 12. CDR1 is GTSNPN and CDR2 is SVGIG in the germline V gene (reference sequence). The length of the CDR3 is 16 residues. CDR3 DNA: TGTGCCTGGAGTCCTGGGACAGGGAATGTAAGGGAGACCCAGTACTTC. It translates to CAWSPGTGNVRETQYF. The complete variable domain, with remaining parts taken from reference TRBV30 and TRBJ2-5, reads SQTIHQWPATLVQPVGSPLSLECTVEGTSNPNLYWYRQAAGRGLQLLFYSVGIGQISSEVPQNLSASRPQDRQFILSSKKLLLSDSGFYLCAWSPGTGNVRETQYFGPGTRLLVL.

The CDR3 nucleotides are TGTGCCAGCAGACGCGGGACTAGCGGGCCCTACGAGCAGTACTTC. This codes for CASRRGTSGPYEQYF. The rearrangement uses TRBV6-5 and TRBJ2-7, with 12 bases identical to TRBD2. The V segment lost 6 bases and the J segment 2 bases; nucleotides outside the gene matches: 5. CDR1 and CDR2 (germline): MNHEY, SVGAGI. The CDR3 runs to 15 residues.

This sequence joins TRBV14 and TRBJ1-2; D remains unclear. The CDR3 runs to 16 residues. Germline V gene sequence: CDR1 SGHDN, CDR2 FVKESK. V was cut by 3 bases and J by 4 bases, with 18 bases left in between. CDR3: CASSQLGPANFYGYTF. DNA of the CDR3: TGTGCCAGCAGCCAGCTTGGGCCAGCGAACTTCTATGGCTACACCTTC.

This clone was observed a handful of times. The chain couples TRBV6-5 to TRBJ2-1; D unresolved. Per germline, CDR1 MNHEY and CDR2 SVGAGI. There are 16 residues in the CDR3. Trimming stripped 0 bases from V and 5 bases from J, with 14 bases between. CDR3 residues: CASSYSNWFGHNEQFF. CDR3 sequence (DNA): TGTGCCAGCAGTTACTCGAATTGGTTCGGGCACAATGAGCAGTTCTTC.

This rearrangement joins TRBV21-1 to TRBJ1-4; TRBD1, the D gene given by the table, was not confirmed from the DNA. TRBV21-1 is termed a pseudogene. The CDR3 contains 19 residues. The CDR3 is CASSQDLLGTGADNEKLFF. The CDR3 DNA is TGTGCCAGCAGCCAAGATTTGCTCGGGACAGGGGCGGATAATGAAAAACTGTTTTTT.

This clone is deemed medium-sized. The rearrangement links TRBV10-1 to TRBJ2-7; no definite D call. The CDR3 is 12 residues long. Germline V CDR1 and CDR2: WNHNN, SYGVQD (reference sequence). V lost 5 bases and J 5 bases, leaving 10 bases between the germline ends. The CDR3 loop is CASSLCRDEQYF. The CDR3 DNA sequence: TGCGCCAGCAGTTTGTGCCGGGACGAGCAGTACTTC.

J is TRBJ2-5 and V is TRBV9; TRBD2 agrees at 11 bases. Per the germline V gene, CDR1 is SGDLS and CDR2 is YYNGEE. The CDR3 covers 15 residues. V lost 0 bases, J lost 5 bases, and 3 bases stayed unmatched. This chain's CDR3 is CASSVELAGEETQYF. The CDR3 DNA reads TGTGCCAGCAGCGTAGAACTAGCGGGAGAGGAGACCCAGTACTTC.

This clone was detected a few times. The J gene is TRBJ1-5, the V gene TRBV2, with D possibly TRBD1 on 5 matching bases. Looked up from germline, CDR1 is SNHLY and CDR2 is FYNNEI. CDR3 length equals 13 residues. The V gene lost 7 bases and the J gene lost 4 bases, with 11 bases spanning the gap. The CDR3: CASTRQINQPQHF. Written as DNA, the CDR3 is TGTGCCAGCACTAGACAGATTAATCAGCCCCAGCATTTT.

This clone has a handful of counts. The chain employs TRBV7-3 and TRBJ1-6; no firm D call. CDR1 and CDR2 (germline): SGHTA, FQGTGA. V was shortened by 4 bases and J by 7 bases, with 8 bases between the two germline ends. The CDR3 spans 13 residues. CDR3: CASSSQTNSPLHF. CDR3 nucleotide sequence: TGTGCCAGCAGCTCCCAAACGAATTCACCCCTCCACTTT.

This chain connects TRBV19 to TRBJ1-2, with TRBD1 as a possible D gene (5 bases). Trimming cost V 1 base and J 4 bases, with 10 bases left between them. The V gene's germline CDR1 is LNHDA and CDR2 SQIVND (reference sequence). This CDR3 comprises 14 residues. The DNA of the CDR3 is TGTGCCAGTAGTATAGGCCTTGGGGGCTATGGCTACACCTTC. Translation gives CASSIGLGGYGYTF.

In its sample, this clone was seen a few times. The CDR3 here is CASSGGPSYEQYF. In DNA form, the CDR3 reads TGTGCCAGCTCAGGCGGCCCCTCCTACGAGCAGTACTTC. The genes are TRBV18 and TRBJ2-7; D is unclear. From germline, CDR1 is KGHSH and CDR2 LQKENI. Trimming stripped 5 bases from V and 0 bases from J, with 8 bases between. This CDR3 region has 13 residues.